This TCR beta chain comes out of a study of T-cell memory formation after mild COVID-19. Study-wide results and limits: Mainly CM and EM harbored the contracting CD4+ clones; mainly EMRA harbored the CD8+ ones.

The V end lost 5 bases, the J end lost 3 bases, and 14 bases lay between the germline ends. The germline V gene has CDR1 SGHVS and CDR2 FNYEAQ. The CDR3 consists of 14 residues. One entry per CDR3 protein, called by TCRdb with MiXCR from the 5' RACE reads. This sample carries about 140,000 distinct CDR3 sequences, approximately 15% of them seen once, and the ten largest clones take about 14%. This clonotype has a handful of counts. What it binds is not known. The sequencing input was PBMCs or a T cell subset sorted from them (not recorded which). This sequence joins TRBV7-6 and TRBJ2-7; D not certain. The sequence was collected from an adult woman who had mild COVID-19 (a few samples of this study predate the infection). Cell type and time point are not known. The CDR3 reads CASSPIQKDYEQYF. CDR3 in DNA: TGTGCCAGCAGCCCGATACAGAAGGACTACGAGCAGTACTTC. Looking up the rest from reference TRBV7-6 and TRBJ2-7 gives the full variable domain: GAGVSQSPRYKVTKRGQDVALRCDPISGHVSLYWYRQALGQGPEFLTYFNYEAQQDKSGLPNDRFSAERPEGSISTLTIQRTEQRDSAMYRCASSPIQKDYEQYFGPGTRLTVT.